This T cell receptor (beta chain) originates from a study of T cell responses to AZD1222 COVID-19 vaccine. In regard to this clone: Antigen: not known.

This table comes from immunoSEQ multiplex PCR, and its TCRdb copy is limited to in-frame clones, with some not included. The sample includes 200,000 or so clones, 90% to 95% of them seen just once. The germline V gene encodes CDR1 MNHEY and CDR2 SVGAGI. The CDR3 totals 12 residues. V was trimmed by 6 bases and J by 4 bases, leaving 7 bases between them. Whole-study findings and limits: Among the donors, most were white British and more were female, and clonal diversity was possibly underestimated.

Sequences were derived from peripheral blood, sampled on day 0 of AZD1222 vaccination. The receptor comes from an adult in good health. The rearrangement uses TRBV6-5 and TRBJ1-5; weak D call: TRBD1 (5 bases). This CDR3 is CASSRVNQPQHF. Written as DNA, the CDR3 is TGTGCCAGCAGCAGGGTGAATCAGCCCCAGCATTTT.